The 20 T cell receptor beta chains reported below all come from one sample, sequenced in a study of blood T cell repertoires in COVID-19. Only in-frame clones appear in the TCRdb table, and some are missing; sequencing was by immunoSEQ multiplex PCR. The sample records about 240,000 clones, about 87% being singletons. The sample comprised PBMCs or T cells enriched from blood (not recorded which). The receptors derive from a woman in her thirties with acute COVID-19.

This chain connects TRBV3-1 (or the pseudogene TRBV3-2) to TRBJ2-2, with TRBD1 identical over 8 bases. This CDR3 region has 15 residues. Germline CDR1 LGHDT, CDR2 YNNKEL (reference sequence). Unmatched junction bases numbered 8, after V lost 5 bases and J lost 6 bases. The CDR3 region is CASSAGQGKAGELFF. DNA of the CDR3: TGTGCCAGCAGCGCCGGACAGGGAAAGGCCGGGGAGCTGTTTTTT.

The rearrangement links TRBV4-3 to TRBJ2-7; D possibly corresponds to TRBD2 (5 bases). This CDR3 contains 15 residues. Trimming removed 1 base at V and 5 bases at J, with 15 bases between. Germline assignment: CDR1 LGHNA and CDR2 YSLEER. The CDR3 DNA follows: TGCGCCAGCAGCCAAGTCTTTCCGGGGATCAACGAGCAGTACTTC. It codes for CASSQVFPGINEQYF.

V and J are TRBV16 and TRBJ2-3, with TRBD1 matching over 10 bases. V dropped 4 bases and J dropped 5; count of bases not matched to a gene: 9. The CDR3 extends over 16 amino acids. The germline V gene has CDR1 KGHSY and CDR2 FQNENV. The CDR3 loop reads CASSLRQGALGDTQYF. The DNA of the CDR3 is TGTGCCAGCAGCCTCCGACAGGGGGCGCTAGGAGATACGCAGTATTTT.

The chain uses TRBV5-4 and TRBJ2-1; 9 positions agree with TRBD1. The CDR3 is 16 residues long. J gave up 3 bases and V 1 base, and 5 bases lay outside the gene matches. Germline loops: CDR1 SGHNT, CDR2 YYREEE (reference sequence). The CDR3 coding sequence is TGTGCCAGCAGCTTGACGGGACAGGGTATCTACAATGAGCAGTTCTTC. Translation: CASSLTGQGIYNEQFF.

The rearrangement joins TRBV28 to TRBJ1-1; 7 positions match TRBD1. This CDR3 has 14 amino acids. The junction had 2 bases not matched to a gene; V was cut back by 1 base and J by 3 bases. Germline loops: CDR1 MDHEN, CDR2 SYDVKM. The CDR3 is CASSLLTGDTEAFF. Here the CDR3 DNA reads TGTGCCAGCAGTTTATTAACAGGGGACACTGAAGCTTTCTTT.

V usage is TRBV30 and J usage is TRBJ2-3, with 9 bases lining up with TRBD2. CDR1 is GTSNPN and CDR2 is SVGIG in the germline V gene (reference sequence). The CDR3 extends over 12 amino acids. J gave up 3 bases and V 5 bases, and 0 bases lay outside the gene matches. The DNA of the CDR3 is TGTGCCTGGGGACTAGCGACAGATACGCAGTATTTT. It yields the protein CAWGLATDTQYF.

The CDR3 reads CASTFSTGSYNSPLHF. CDR3 DNA: TGTGCCAGCACCTTTTCTACAGGGTCCTATAATTCACCCCTCCACTTT. This chain joins TRBV5-6 and TRBJ1-6; D possibly corresponds to TRBD1 (6 bases). V lost 6 bases and J 1 base, leaving 14 bases between the germline ends. There are 16 residues in the CDR3. In germline, CDR1 is SGHDT, CDR2 YYEEEE.

The V gene is TRBV5-1, the J gene TRBJ2-6, with TRBD1 matching 11 bases. From germline, CDR1 is SGHRS and CDR2 YFSETQ. Unmatched junction bases numbered 5, after V lost 4 bases and J lost 2 bases. The CDR3 runs 17 residues. CDR3 sequence: CASSHGQGAAGANVLTF. In nucleotides, the CDR3 is TGCGCCAGCAGCCACGGACAGGGGGCGGCTGGGGCCAACGTCCTGACTTTC.

The chain has TRBV10-3 and TRBJ1-1; the D gene is possibly TRBD1 (5 bases). CDR1 is ENHRY, CDR2 SYGVKD, per germline. The CDR3 has 12 residues. The germline V and J ends were trimmed by 7 bases and 3 bases, with 9 bases remaining between them. The CDR3 DNA reads as TGTGCCATCACATCGGGGGACACTGAAGCTTTCTTT. Protein product: CAITSGDTEAFF.

CDR3 DNA: TGCGCCAGCAGCCAAGCCGTACCCACTAGCGGGGGGGCGGGGAACACAGATACGCAGTATTTT. Amino acids: CASSQAVPTSGGAGNTDTQYF. The chain couples TRBV4-1 to TRBJ2-3; 13 bases are a match to TRBD2. The J segment lost 2 bases and the V segment lost 1 base, leaving 15 bases of the junction unmatched. Germline-derived CDR1 and CDR2 are MGHRA and YSYEKL. The CDR3 extends over 21 amino acids.

This clone was seen more than once but under ten times. The chain has TRBV30 and TRBJ1-5; 7 bases are a match to TRBD1. Trimming cost V 3 bases and J 5 bases; bases outside gene matches: 10. Germline V gene data show CDR1 as GTSNPN and CDR2 as SVGIG (reference sequence). The CDR3 runs 15 residues. The CDR3: CAWSRGYIGDQPQHF. The CDR3 nucleotides read TGTGCCTGGAGCAGGGGGTACATAGGAGATCAGCCCCAGCATTTT.

The CDR3 coding sequence is TGTGCCTGGAGTCGTACAGGGGGCGGGCAGTACTTC. Its protein is CAWSRTGGGQYF. V gene TRBV30 combines with J gene TRBJ2-7; 9 nucleotides match TRBD1. The CDR3 extends over 12 amino acids. The V and J ends lost 2 bases and 9 bases, in that order; junction bases with no gene match: 5. Germline V gene lookup returns CDR1 GTSNPN and CDR2 SVGIG (reference sequence).

The chain is built from TRBV5-1 and TRBJ1-1, with no clear D. V gave up 0 bases and J gave up 2 bases, with 5 bases separating them. From germline, CDR1 is SGHRS and CDR2 YFSETQ. The CDR3 is 13 amino acids. The CDR3 nucleotides are TGCGCCAGCAGCTTGGTTAGTAACACTGAAGCTTTCTTT. Amino acid sequence: CASSLVSNTEAFF.

The chain joins TRBV6-5 to TRBJ2-3; D is possibly TRBD1 (5 bases). Germline V gene lookup returns CDR1 MNHEY and CDR2 SVGAGI. Trimming shortened V by 7 bases and J by 4 bases, and 12 bases separated the two germline ends. The CDR3 is 13 amino acids. This CDR3 is CASNVRVADTQYF. CDR3 DNA: TGTGCCAGCAATGTCAGGGTAGCAGATACGCAGTATTTT.

CDR3 loop: CASSELAGVYEQFF. In DNA form, the CDR3 reads TGTGCCAGCAGTGAACTAGCGGGGGTTTATGAGCAGTTCTTC. The chain recombines TRBV6-4 with TRBJ2-1; 11 bases are shared with TRBD2. The CDR3 spans 14 residues. The junction had 3 bases not matched to a gene; V was cut back by 3 bases and J by 8 bases. Germline V gene lookup returns CDR1 MRHNA and CDR2 SNTAGT.

Only a few counts were recorded for this clone. The rearrangement uses TRBV7-9 and TRBJ2-2; 8 nucleotides line up with TRBD1. Germline V gene lookup returns CDR1 SEHNR and CDR2 FQNEAQ (reference sequence). After removal of 5 bases from V and 4 bases from J, the junction contained 9 bases not matched to a gene. The CDR3 has 16 residues. The CDR3: CASSLWTGMGTGELFF. CDR3 bases: TGTGCCAGCAGCCTCTGGACAGGGATGGGCACCGGGGAGCTGTTTTTT.

V and J are TRBV5-1 and TRBJ2-1; D unresolved. The CDR3 has 14 residues. The V and J ends lost 5 bases and 0 bases respectively, with 9 bases between them. Germline CDR1 reads SGHRS; CDR2 reads YFSETQ. CDR3: CASRTDFSYNEQFF. In DNA, the CDR3 is TGCGCCAGCAGAACAGATTTCTCCTACAATGAGCAGTTCTTC.

The table lists this clone with a few counts. The rearrangement links TRBV5-1 to TRBJ2-2, with D possibly TRBD2 on 5 matching bases. Germline assignment: CDR1 SGHRS and CDR2 YFSETQ. The CDR3 contains 15 residues. V was trimmed by 5 bases and J by 6 bases, leaving 17 bases between them. The CDR3 nucleotides read TGCGCCAGCAGTTCTCTAGGCCCGGAGGCCGGGGAGCTGTTTTTT. Translation: CASSSLGPEAGELFF.

The rearrangement links TRBV3-1 (or the pseudogene TRBV3-2) to TRBJ1-1, with D possibly being TRBD1 (6 bases). The V and J ends lost 1 base and 9 bases respectively, with 12 bases between them. CDR1 and CDR2 (germline): LGHDT, YNNKEL (reference sequence). The length of the CDR3 is 13 residues. This CDR3 reads CASSQGRTAKAFF. The CDR3, as DNA: TGTGCCAGCAGCCAAGGAAGGACAGCTAAAGCTTTCTTT.

J is TRBJ1-1 and V is TRBV27; D might be TRBD1 (5 bases). The CDR3 has 14 amino acids. Trimming stripped 6 bases from V and 3 bases from J, with 14 bases between. In germline, CDR1 is MNHEY, CDR2 SMNVEV (reference sequence). CDR3 loop: CASSSVGGHTEAFF. The DNA of the CDR3 is TGTGCCAGCAGCTCAGTCGGGGGACACACTGAAGCTTTCTTT.